A single sample gave rise to the 12 T cell receptor beta chains below, sequenced in a study of CD4+ T cells in melanoma. Assay used: immunoSEQ multiplex PCR; TCRdb lists only in-frame clones, some missing. The sample contains over 100,000 clones, approximately 92% of which appear only once. The specimen was peripheral blood. These receptors were taken from a human donor with melanoma.

This rearrangement joins TRBV6-1 to TRBJ1-1; 9 positions match TRBD1. The trim removed 11 bases at V and 6 bases at J, leaving 10 bases unmatched. The CDR3 spans 13 residues. The germline V gene encodes CDR1 MNHNS and CDR2 SASEGT. DNA for the CDR3: TGTGCCGGACACAGGGGGCAGGGATCTGAAGCTTTCTTT. This translates into CAGHRGQGSEAFF.

A word on this clone: Other DNA sequences of this sample code for an identical CDR3. DNA for the CDR3: TGTGCCAGCAGTGAAAGGAACGAGCAGTACTTC. It encodes CASSERNEQYF. The chain joins TRBV2 to TRBJ2-7; D is ambiguous. V was cut by 2 bases and J by 5 bases, with 4 bases left in between. CDR3 length: 11 residues. The V gene's germline CDR1 is SNHLY and CDR2 FYNNEI.

V gene TRBV25-1 combines with J gene TRBJ1-6; 8 bases agree with TRBD1. J was trimmed by 8 bases and V by 6 bases; bases with no gene match: 9. From germline, CDR1 is MGHDK and CDR2 SYGVNS. The CDR3 totals 15 residues. CDR3 amino acids: CASRARTGLDSPLHF. Written as DNA, the CDR3 is TGTGCCAGCAGGGCCAGGACAGGGTTGGATTCACCCCTCCACTTT.

The sample holds a few counts of this clone. V gene TRBV30 combines with J gene TRBJ1-5; a possible D gene is TRBD1 (5 bases). The germline gives CDR1 GTSNPN, CDR2 SVGIG (reference sequence). V was pared by 0 bases and J by 0 bases, with 9 bases between. The CDR3 is made up of 15 amino acids. The CDR3 is CAWSVRQGSNQPQHF. CDR3 nucleotide sequence: TGTGCCTGGAGTGTACGGCAGGGTAGCAATCAGCCCCAGCATTTT.

The genes are TRBV7-2 and TRBJ1-6; D not certain. Trimming stripped 5 bases from V and 9 bases from J, with 11 bases between. The germline CDR1 and CDR2 sequences are SGHTA and FQGNSA. This CDR3 is 13 amino acids long. CDR3 amino acids: CASSPGLPSPLHF. The CDR3 DNA sequence: TGTGCCAGCAGCCCGGGCCTACCTTCACCCCTCCACTTT.

The genes are TRBV5-1 and TRBJ1-3, with a possible D match to TRBD1 (5 bases). V lost 1 base, J lost 0 bases, and 23 bases lay in between. The CDR3 contains 20 residues. Looked up from germline, CDR1 is SGHRS and CDR2 is YFSETQ. DNA of the CDR3: TGCGCCAGCAGCTTGTCAGGGCCCCATAACCTAAGAAGCTCTGGAAACACCATATATTTT. Residues: CASSLSGPHNLRSSGNTIYF.

This rearrangement joins TRBV19 to TRBJ2-5, with D tentatively TRBD1 (5 bases). The CDR3 extends over 14 amino acids. The V gene lost 6 bases and the J gene lost 1 base, with 12 bases spanning the gap. Germline V lookup: CDR1 LNHDA, CDR2 SQIVND (reference sequence). Here the CDR3 reads CASRETTVQETQYF. The CDR3 DNA follows: TGTGCCAGTAGAGAGACGACAGTCCAAGAGACCCAGTACTTC.

This chain connects TRBV18 to TRBJ2-3; D might be TRBD2 (6 bases). V was cut by 1 base and J by 2 bases, with 16 bases left in between. Germline CDR1 is KGHSH and CDR2 is LQKENI. The CDR3 runs 17 residues. The CDR3 here is CASSPRIVAVNTDTQYF. CDR3 DNA sequence: TGTGCCAGCTCACCACGGATTGTAGCGGTAAACACAGATACGCAGTATTTT.

The rearrangement links TRBV2 to TRBJ2-6; perhaps TRBD2 as D (5 bases). V was shortened by 1 base and J by 3 bases, with 10 bases between the two germline ends. CDR3 length: 16 residues. CDR1 and CDR2 from the germline V gene are SNHLY and FYNNEI. The CDR3, as DNA: TGTGCCAGCAGTGAAGTTGCCGGGGTTGGGGCCAACGTCCTGACTTTC. Amino acids: CASSEVAGVGANVLTF. Full variable domain (outside the CDR3, taken from reference TRBV2 and TRBJ2-6): EPEVTQTPSHQVTQMGQEVILRCVPISNHLYFYWYRQILGQKVEFLVSFYNNEISEKSEIFDDQFSVERPDGSNFTLKIRSTKLEDSAMYFCASSEVAGVGANVLTFGAGSRLTVL.

A single count supports this clone. V gene TRBV5-6 combines with J gene TRBJ1-1; 8 nucleotides line up with TRBD1. The junction had 1 base not matched to a gene; V was cut back by 3 bases and J by 0 bases. The CDR3 spans 14 residues. The germline gives CDR1 SGHDT, CDR2 YYEEEE. The CDR3 region is CASSWDRLNTEAFF. CDR3 sequence (DNA): TGTGCCAGCAGCTGGGACAGGTTGAACACTGAAGCTTTCTTT.

This chain joins TRBV6-4 and TRBJ2-6; 7 nucleotides agree with TRBD1. The CDR3 covers 14 residues. Trimming cost V 6 bases and J 7 bases; bases outside gene matches: 6. In germline, CDR1 is MRHNA, CDR2 SNTAGT. The CDR3 nucleotides read TGTGCCAGCAGAAACAGGGGCCGAGCCAACGTCCTGACTTTC. Translated, it gives CASRNRGRANVLTF.

The chain has TRBV4-1 and TRBJ2-5, with D possibly matching TRBD1 (6 bases). The CDR3 totals 14 residues. Germline-derived CDR1 and CDR2 are MGHRA and YSYEKL. The ends were cut back, 4 bases at V and 5 bases at J, with 14 bases in the middle. The chain's CDR3 is CASSRYRESETQYF. The CDR3 DNA follows: TGCGCCAGCAGCCGTTACAGGGAGTCCGAGACCCAGTACTTC.